This T cell receptor (beta chain) was observed in a study of blood T cell repertoires in COVID-19. This clone was seen only once. Only in-frame clones appear in the TCRdb table, and some are missing; sequencing was by immunoSEQ multiplex PCR. The repertoire consists of about 150,000 clones, with approximately 83% occurring once and the leading ten covering 25% to 30%. CDR1 is SGHNT and CDR2 is YYREEE in the germline V gene (reference sequence). Trimming cost V 7 bases and J 1 base; bases outside gene matches: 8. There are 14 residues in the CDR3. Sequencing used peripheral blood. The receptor comes from a woman aged 60 to 75 with acute or convalescent COVID-19. The chain carries TRBV5-4 and TRBJ2-7; 7 bases fit TRBD1. CDR3 amino acids: CASHRGPSSYEQYV. In nucleotides, the CDR3 is TGTGCCAGCCACAGGGGTCCCTCTTCCTACGAGCAGTACGTC.